The clone carrying this TCR beta chain was counted ten times or more. Its antigen is unidentified. TCRdb recomputed calls from the 5' RACE reads with MiXCR, one row per CDR3 protein. The sample gives about 150,000 distinct CDR3 sequences, 5% to 8% of which show up once; approximately 0.64% is in the top ten. The entry originates in a study of T cells after yellow fever vaccination. Across the whole study: It was SMART-Seq v4 Ultra Low Input that prepared the fractions with low cell numbers.

Study-wide points: A large majority of primary-vaccination clones showed up again after the booster (around 96% CD4, about 90% CD8). Contaminants from the bulk population, in the form of abundant clonotypes, could be found in FACS-sorted repertoires.

Looked up from germline, CDR1 is SGHRS and CDR2 is YFSETQ. CDR3 size: 13 residues. V was trimmed by 4 bases and J by 2 bases, leaving 10 bases between them. The chain links TRBV5-1 to TRBJ2-7; D might be TRBD1 or TRBD2, each matching 5 bases. The material was CD4+ T cells sorted from PBMCs, obtained 10 days after the yellow fever booster vaccination. The sequence was obtained from a man aged 25-45 years who received the YFV17D yellow fever vaccine. CDR3 amino acids: CASSGGPPYEQYF. DNA for the CDR3: TGCGCCAGCAGCGGGGGACCTCCCTACGAGCAGTACTTC.